The source of this T cell receptor beta chain is a study of tumor and adjacent non-tumor tissue in lung cancer. Three rounds of nested PCR, following a modified ARM-PCR protocol, produced the TCRbeta library. TCRdb independently ran MiXCR on the multiplex PCR reads; one entry per CDR3 protein. The sample lists 90,000 to 100,000 distinct CDR3 sequences, 75% to 90% occurring once. V lost 3 bases and J lost 7, with 7 bases in between. The CDR3 totals 11 residues. CDR1 is SGHNT and CDR2 is YYREEE in the germline V gene (reference sequence). No cell sorting was done before RNA was extracted from the tissue. The normal lung tissue was taken more than 3 cm from the tumor edge.

This rearrangement joins TRBV5-4 to TRBJ2-5; a weak D match, TRBD1 (5 bases). The sample comprised distant non-tumor lung tissue. The sequence derives from a man between 60 and 75 years old with small cell lung cancer. The CDR3 DNA follows: TGTGCCAGCAGCTCCACAGGGACCCAGTACTTC. This encodes CASSSTGTQYF. Using reference TRBV5-4 and TRBJ2-5 for the parts outside the CDR3, the full variable domain is ETGVTQSPTHLIKTRGQQVTLRCSSQSGHNTVSWYQQALGQGPQFIFQYYREEENGRGNFPPRFSGLQFPNYSSELNVNALELDDSALYLCASSSTGTQYFGPGTRLLVL.